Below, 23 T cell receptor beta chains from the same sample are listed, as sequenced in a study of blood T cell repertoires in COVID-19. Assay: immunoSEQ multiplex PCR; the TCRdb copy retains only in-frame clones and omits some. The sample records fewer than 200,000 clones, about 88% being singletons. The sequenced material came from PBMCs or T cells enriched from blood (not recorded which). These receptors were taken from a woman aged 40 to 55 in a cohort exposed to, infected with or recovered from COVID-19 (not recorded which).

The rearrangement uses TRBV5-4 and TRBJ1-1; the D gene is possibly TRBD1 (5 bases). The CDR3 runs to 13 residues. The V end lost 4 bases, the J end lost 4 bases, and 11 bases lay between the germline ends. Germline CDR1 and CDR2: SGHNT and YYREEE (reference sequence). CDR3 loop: CASSKGVGTEAFF. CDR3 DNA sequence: TGTGCCAGCAGCAAAGGGGTGGGCACTGAAGCTTTCTTT.

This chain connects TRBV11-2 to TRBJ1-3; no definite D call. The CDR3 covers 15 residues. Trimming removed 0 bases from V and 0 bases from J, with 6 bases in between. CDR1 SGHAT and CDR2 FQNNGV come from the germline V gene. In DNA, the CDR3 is TGTGCCAGCAGCTTAGAGGCTCTCTCTGGAAACACCATATATTTT. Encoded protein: CASSLEALSGNTIYF.

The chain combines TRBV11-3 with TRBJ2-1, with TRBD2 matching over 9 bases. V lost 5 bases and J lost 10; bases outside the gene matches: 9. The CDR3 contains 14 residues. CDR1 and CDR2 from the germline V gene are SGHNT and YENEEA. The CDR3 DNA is TGTGCCAGCAGCCCCCCTGTTGCGGGAGGGGAGCAGTTCTTC. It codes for CASSPPVAGGEQFF.

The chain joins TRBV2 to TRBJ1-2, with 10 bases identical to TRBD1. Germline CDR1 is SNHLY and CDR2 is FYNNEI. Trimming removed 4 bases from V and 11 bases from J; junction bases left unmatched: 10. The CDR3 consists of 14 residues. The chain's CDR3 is CASSGETGGTMYTF. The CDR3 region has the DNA TGTGCCAGCAGTGGGGAGACAGGGGGCACTATGTACACCTTC.

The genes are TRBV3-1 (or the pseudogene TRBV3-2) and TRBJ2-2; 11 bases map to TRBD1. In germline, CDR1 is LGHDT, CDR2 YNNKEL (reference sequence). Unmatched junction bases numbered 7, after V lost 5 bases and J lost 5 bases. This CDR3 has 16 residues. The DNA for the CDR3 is TGTGCCAGCAGCACCCGGACAGGGGGCCTTACCGGGGAGCTGTTTTTT. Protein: CASSTRTGGLTGELFF.

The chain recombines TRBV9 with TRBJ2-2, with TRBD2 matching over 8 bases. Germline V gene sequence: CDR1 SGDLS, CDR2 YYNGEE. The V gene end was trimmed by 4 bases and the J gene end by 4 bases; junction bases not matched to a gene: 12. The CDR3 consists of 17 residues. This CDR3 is CASSSFSGDLSTGELFF. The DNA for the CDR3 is TGTGCCAGCAGCTCTTTTAGCGGGGACCTGAGCACCGGGGAGCTGTTTTTT.

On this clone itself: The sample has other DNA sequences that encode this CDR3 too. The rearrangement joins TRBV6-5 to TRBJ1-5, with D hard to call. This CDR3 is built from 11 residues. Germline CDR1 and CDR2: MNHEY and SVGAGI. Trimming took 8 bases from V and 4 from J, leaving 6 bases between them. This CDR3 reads CASGPNQPQHF. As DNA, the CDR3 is TGTGCCAGCGGGCCGAATCAGCCCCAGCATTTT.

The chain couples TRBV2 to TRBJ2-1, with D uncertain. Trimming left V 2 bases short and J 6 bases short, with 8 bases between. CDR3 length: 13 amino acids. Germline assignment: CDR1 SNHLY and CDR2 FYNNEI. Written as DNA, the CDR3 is TGTGCCAGCAGTGAATTAGGCGGCAATGAGCAGTTCTTC. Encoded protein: CASSELGGNEQFF.

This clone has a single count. CDR3 loop: CATSDYWGRSYF. DNA for the CDR3: TGTGCCACCAGTGATTATTGGGGCAGGAGTTACTTC. This sequence joins TRBV24-1 and TRBJ2-4; D possibly corresponds to TRBD1 (5 bases). The CDR3 has 12 residues. The V gene's germline CDR1 is KGHDR and CDR2 SFDVKD. Trimming stripped 2 bases from V and 16 bases from J, with 14 bases between.

The CDR3 loop is CASSSPPGYEQYF. The CDR3, as DNA: TGTGCCAGCAGCTCCCCCCCCGGCTACGAGCAGTACTTC. The V and J genes are TRBV7-8 and TRBJ2-7, with D unclear. Trimming took 4 bases from V and 3 from J, leaving 10 bases between them. Germline CDR1 SGHVS, CDR2 FQNEAQ. The CDR3 spans 13 residues.

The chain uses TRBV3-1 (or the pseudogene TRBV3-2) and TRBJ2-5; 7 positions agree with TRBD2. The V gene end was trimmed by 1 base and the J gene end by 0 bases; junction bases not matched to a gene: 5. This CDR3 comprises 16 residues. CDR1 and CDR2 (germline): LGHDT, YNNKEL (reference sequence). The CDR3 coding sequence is TGTGCCAGCAGCCAAGGAGGTCGGGGGGACCAAGAGACCCAGTACTTC. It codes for CASSQGGRGDQETQYF.

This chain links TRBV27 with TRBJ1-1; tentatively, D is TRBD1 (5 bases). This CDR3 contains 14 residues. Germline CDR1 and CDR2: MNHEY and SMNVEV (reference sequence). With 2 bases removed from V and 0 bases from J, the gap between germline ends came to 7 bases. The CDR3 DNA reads TGTGCCAGCAGTTTAGTAGGGGTGAACACTGAAGCTTTCTTT. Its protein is CASSLVGVNTEAFF.

Here the CDR3 DNA reads TGTGCCTGGAGTAGCGGGAGCTACGAGCAGTACTTC. Translating it yields CAWSSGSYEQYF. V usage is TRBV30 and J usage is TRBJ2-7, with 8 bases aligning to TRBD2. Germline CDR1 and CDR2: GTSNPN and SVGIG (reference sequence). The CDR3 runs 12 residues. Trimming removed 2 bases from V and 3 bases from J; junction bases left unmatched: 0.

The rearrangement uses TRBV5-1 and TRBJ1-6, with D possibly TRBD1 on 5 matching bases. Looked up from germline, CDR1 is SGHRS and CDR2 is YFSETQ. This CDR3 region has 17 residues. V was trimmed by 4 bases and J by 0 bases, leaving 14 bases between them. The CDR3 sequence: CASSPGVESSYNSPLHF. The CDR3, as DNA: TGCGCCAGCAGCCCGGGGGTGGAGAGCTCCTATAATTCACCCCTCCACTTT.

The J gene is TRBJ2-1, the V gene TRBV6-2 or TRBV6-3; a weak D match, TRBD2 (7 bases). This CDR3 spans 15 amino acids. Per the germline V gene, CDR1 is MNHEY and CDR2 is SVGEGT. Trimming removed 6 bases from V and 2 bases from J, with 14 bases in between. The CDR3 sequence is CASSSGGGTYNEQFF. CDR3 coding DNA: TGTGCCAGCAGCTCGGGGGGCGGTACCTACAATGAGCAGTTCTTC.

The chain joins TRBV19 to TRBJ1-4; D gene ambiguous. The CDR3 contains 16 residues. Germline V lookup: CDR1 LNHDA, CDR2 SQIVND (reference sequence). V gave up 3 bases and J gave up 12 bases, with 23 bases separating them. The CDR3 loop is CASSIQVTSPPRELFF. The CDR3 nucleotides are TGTGCCAGTAGTATCCAGGTAACCTCCCCACCGCGGGAACTGTTTTTT.

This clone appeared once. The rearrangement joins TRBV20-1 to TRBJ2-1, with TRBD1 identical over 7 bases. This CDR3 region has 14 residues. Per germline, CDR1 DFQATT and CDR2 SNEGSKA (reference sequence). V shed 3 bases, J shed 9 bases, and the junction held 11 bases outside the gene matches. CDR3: CSASVAQGVSEQFF. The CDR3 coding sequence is TGCAGTGCTAGTGTTGCCCAGGGGGTTAGTGAGCAGTTCTTC.

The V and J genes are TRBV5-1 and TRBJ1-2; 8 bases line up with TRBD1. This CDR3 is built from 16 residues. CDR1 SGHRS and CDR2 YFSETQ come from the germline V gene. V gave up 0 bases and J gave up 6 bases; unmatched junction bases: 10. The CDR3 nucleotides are TGCGCCAGCAGCTTGGATCGCCAGGGGGCGTCAGATGGCTACACCTTC. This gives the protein CASSLDRQGASDGYTF.

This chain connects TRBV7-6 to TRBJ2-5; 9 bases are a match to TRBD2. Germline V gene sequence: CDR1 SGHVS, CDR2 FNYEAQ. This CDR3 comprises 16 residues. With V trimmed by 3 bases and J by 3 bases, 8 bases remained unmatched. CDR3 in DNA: TGTGCCAGCAGCTTGCGGCGGGGGGGGCAGGAAGAGACCCAGTACTTC. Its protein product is CASSLRRGGQEETQYF.

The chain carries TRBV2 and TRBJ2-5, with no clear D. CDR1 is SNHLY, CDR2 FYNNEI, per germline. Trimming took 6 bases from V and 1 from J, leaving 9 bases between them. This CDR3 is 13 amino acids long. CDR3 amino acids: CASSPRIQETQYF. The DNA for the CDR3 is TGTGCCAGCAGCCCTAGGATCCAAGAGACCCAGTACTTC. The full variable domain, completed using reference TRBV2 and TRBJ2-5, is EPEVTQTPSHQVTQMGQEVILRCVPISNHLYFYWYRQILGQKVEFLVSFYNNEISEKSEIFDDQFSVERPDGSNFTLKIRSTKLEDSAMYFCASSPRIQETQYFGPGTRLLVL.

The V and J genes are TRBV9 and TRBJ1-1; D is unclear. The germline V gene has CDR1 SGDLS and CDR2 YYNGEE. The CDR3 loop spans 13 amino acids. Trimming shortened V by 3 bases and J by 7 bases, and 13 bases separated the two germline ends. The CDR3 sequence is CASSGDSLREAFF. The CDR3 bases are TGTGCCAGCAGCGGAGACTCCCTCCGTGAAGCTTTCTTT.

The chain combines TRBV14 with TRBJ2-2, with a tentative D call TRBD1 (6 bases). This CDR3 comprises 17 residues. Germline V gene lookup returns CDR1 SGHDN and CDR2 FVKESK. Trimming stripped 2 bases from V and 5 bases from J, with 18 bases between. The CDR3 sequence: CASSQPHQGIRTGELFF. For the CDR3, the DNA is TGTGCCAGCAGCCAACCCCACCAGGGGATCCGGACCGGGGAGCTGTTTTTT.

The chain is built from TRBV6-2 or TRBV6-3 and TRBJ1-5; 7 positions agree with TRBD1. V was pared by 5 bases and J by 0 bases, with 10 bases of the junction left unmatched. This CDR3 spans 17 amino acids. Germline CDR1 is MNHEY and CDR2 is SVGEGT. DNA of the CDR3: TGTGCCAGCAGTGATCCGGGACAGACCTATAGCAATCAGCCCCAGCATTTT. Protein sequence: CASSDPGQTYSNQPQHF.